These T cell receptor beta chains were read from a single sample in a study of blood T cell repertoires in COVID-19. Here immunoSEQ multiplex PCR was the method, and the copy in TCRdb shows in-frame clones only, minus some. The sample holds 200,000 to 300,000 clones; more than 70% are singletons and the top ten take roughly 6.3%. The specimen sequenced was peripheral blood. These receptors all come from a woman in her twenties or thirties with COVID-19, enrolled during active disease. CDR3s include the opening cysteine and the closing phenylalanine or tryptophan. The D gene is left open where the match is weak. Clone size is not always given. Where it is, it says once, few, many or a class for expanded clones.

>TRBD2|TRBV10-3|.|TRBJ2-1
TGTGGCTCGGGGGGGCCTGGGTACAATGAGCAGTTCTTC
CGSGGPGYNEQFF
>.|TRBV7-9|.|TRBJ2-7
TGTGCCAGCAGCTTAGAGTCCGGGTCCTACGAGCAGTACTTC
CASSLESGSYEQYF
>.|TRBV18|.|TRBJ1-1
TGTGCCAGCTCACCTGCGGCGGCGGTTGGGACTGAAGCTTTCTTT
CASSPAAAVGTEAFF
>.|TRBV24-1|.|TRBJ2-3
TGTGCCACCAGTGATTTGGCCAGGGCGTCGCTAACTGCGTCAGATACGCAGTATTTT
CATSDLARASLTASDTQYF
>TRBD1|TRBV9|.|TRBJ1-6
TGTGCCAGCAGCCCCGGGACAGGAGCAACTTCACCCCTCCACTTT
CASSPGTGATSPLHF
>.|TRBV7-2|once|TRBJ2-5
TGTGCCAGCAGCTTAGGGGGGGAACAAGAGACCCAGTACTTC
CASSLGGEQETQYF
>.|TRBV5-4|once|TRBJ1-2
TGTGCCAGCAGCCGTAACGAGAGGGTCTACACCTTC
CASSRNERVYTF
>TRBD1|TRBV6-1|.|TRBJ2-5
TGTGCCAGCAGTGTCGGGACAGGGGGCCCACTAGAGACCCAGTACTTC
CASSVGTGGPLETQYF
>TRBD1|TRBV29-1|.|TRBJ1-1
TGCAGCGTAGTCCGGACAGGGGGCACTGAAGCTTTCTTT
CSVVRTGGTEAFF
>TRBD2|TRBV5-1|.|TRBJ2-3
TGCGCCAGCAGCTTGTTCAGAGTCGGCGGGGGTTCCCCTAGCACAGATACGCAGTATTTT
CASSLFRVGGGSPSTDTQYF
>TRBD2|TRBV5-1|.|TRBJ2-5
TGCGCCAGCAGCTTGGCCATCAGGCCTAGCGGACGCCAAGAGACCCAGTACTTC
CASSLAIRPSGRQETQYF
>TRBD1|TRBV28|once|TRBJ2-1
TGTGCCAGCAGTTTCCCAACCTGGGGATCTAGGGGGCATTTCAATGAGCAGTTCTTC
CASSFPTWGSRGHFNEQFF
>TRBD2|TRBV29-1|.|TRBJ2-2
TGCAGCGTTGGACTAGCGGCGAACACCGGGGAGCTGTTTTTT
CSVGLAANTGELFF
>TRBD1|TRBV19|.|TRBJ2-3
TGTGCCAGTAGTTTGGGACAGGACACAGATACGCAGTATTTT
CASSLGQDTDTQYF
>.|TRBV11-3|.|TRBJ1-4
TGTGCCAGCAGCCCGGGGGGCACTAATGAAAAACTGTTTTTT
CASSPGGTNEKLFF
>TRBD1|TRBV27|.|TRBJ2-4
TGTGCCAGCAGTTTGACAGGGCCCAAAAACATTCAGTACTTC
CASSLTGPKNIQYF
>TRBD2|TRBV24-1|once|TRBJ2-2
TGTGCCACCAGTGATGTGGGACTAGCCGACACCGGGGAGCTGTTTTTT
CATSDVGLADTGELFF
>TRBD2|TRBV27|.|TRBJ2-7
TGTGCCAGCAGGGGGGGGAGGGACTTTTACGAGCAGTACTTC
CASRGGRDFYEQYF
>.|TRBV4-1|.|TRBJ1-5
TGCGCCAGCCAGCGGTCCCAGTCGGGTGGCCAGCCCCAGCATTTT
CASQRSQSGGQPQHF
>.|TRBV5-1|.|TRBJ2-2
TGCGCCAGCAGCTTGGCCTTCCCCGCTAGCTTCAAGAACACCGGGGAGCTGTTTTTT
CASSLAFPASFKNTGELFF
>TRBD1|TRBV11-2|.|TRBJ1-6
TGTGCCAGCAGCACCACGGACCAGGGGGTTTCACCCCTCCACTTT
CASSTTDQGVSPLHF
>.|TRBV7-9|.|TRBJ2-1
TGTGCCAGCAGCTTAGAGGCTTGGGGCGCTCAGGACAATGAGCAGTTCTTC
CASSLEAWGAQDNEQFF
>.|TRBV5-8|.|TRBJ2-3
TGTGCCAGCAGCCCGGGTAATCGGGTCACAGATACGCAGTATTTT
CASSPGNRVTDTQYF
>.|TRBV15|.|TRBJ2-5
TGTGCCACCAGCAGAGACTCATCCCGGGGGGAGACCCAGTACTTC
CATSRDSSRGETQYF
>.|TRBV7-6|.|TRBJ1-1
TGTGCCAGCAGCTTAAGGGGCGGGGTGAACACTGAAGCTTTCTTT
CASSLRGGVNTEAFF
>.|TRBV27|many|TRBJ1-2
TGTGCCAGCAGTTTATCAGCAGGGACTATAGTCGATGGCTACACCTTC
CASSLSAGTIVDGYTF
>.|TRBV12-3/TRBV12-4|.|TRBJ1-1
TGTGCCAGCAGTTTATCCCCCCCGACTGAAGCTTTCTTT
CASSLSPPTEAFF
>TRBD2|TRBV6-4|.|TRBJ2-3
TGTGCCAGCAGTCCCAGCGGGGGGTCCGTAGATACGCAGTATTTT
CASSPSGGSVDTQYF
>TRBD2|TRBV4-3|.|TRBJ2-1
TGCGCCAGCAGCCAATGGGGACTAGCGGGAGGGAAGGAGCAGTTCTTC
CASSQWGLAGGKEQFF
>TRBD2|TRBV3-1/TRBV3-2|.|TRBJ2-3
TGTGCCAGCAGCCAAGAAAGCGGGGGGCGTTTTAGCACAGATACGCAGTATTTT
CASSQESGGRFSTDTQYF
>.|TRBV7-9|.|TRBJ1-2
TGTGCCAGCAGCTTTGGGTGGGACACAAGGCTCTATGGCTACACCTTC
CASSFGWDTRLYGYTF
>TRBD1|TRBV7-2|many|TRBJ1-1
TGTGCCAGCAACCAGCAGGGACAGGGGGAAGCTTTCTTT
CASNQQGQGEAFF
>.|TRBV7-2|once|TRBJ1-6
TGTGCCAGCAGCTTATACAAAACCCCCTTATTGAAAAATTCACCCCTCCACTTT
CASSLYKTPLLKNSPLHF
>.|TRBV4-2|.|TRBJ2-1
TGTGCCAGCAGCCAAGGCGGCGAAAATGAGCAGTTCTTC
CASSQGGENEQFF
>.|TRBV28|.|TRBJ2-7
TGTGCCAGCAGTCCCGCTTTTCGGGGGATCGACTACGAGCAGTACTTC
CASSPAFRGIDYEQYF
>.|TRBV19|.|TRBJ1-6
TGTGCCAGTAGCCAACCGGGAGTGCATAATTCACCCCTCCACTTT
CASSQPGVHNSPLHF
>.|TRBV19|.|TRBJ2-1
TGTGCCAGTAGTACCGCGCCTGGACTTGGACCAGACAATGAGCAGTTCTTC
CASSTAPGLGPDNEQFF
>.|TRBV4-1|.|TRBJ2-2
TGCGCCAGCAGCCAAGTGTGGGGCGGTCTAGTAGGCTCGGGCGGGGAGCTGTTTTTT
CASSQVWGGLVGSGGELFF
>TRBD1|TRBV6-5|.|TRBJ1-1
TGTGCCAGCAGGGGACAGTTGAACACTGAAGCTTTCTTT
CASRGQLNTEAFF
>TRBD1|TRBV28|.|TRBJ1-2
TGTGCCAGCAGTTTAAGTAGACAGGGACACTATGGCTACACCTTC
CASSLSRQGHYGYTF
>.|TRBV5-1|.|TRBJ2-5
TGCGCCAGCAGCCAAAAAACAGGATTCGGAGAGACCCAGTACTTC
CASSQKTGFGETQYF
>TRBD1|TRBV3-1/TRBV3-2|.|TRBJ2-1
TGTGCCAGCAGCTCGGGACAGGGCGGATACAATGAGCAGTTCTTC
CASSSGQGGYNEQFF
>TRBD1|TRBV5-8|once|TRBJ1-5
TGTGCCAGCAGCTTCCACTTACAGGGGGATCAGCCCCAGCATTTT
CASSFHLQGDQPQHF